These 17 T cell receptor beta chains came from one sample sequenced in a study of tumor and adjacent non-tumor tissue in lung cancer. RNA was extracted from bulk tissue without any cell sorting. The normal lung tissue was taken more than 3 cm from the tumor edge. The library came from three nested PCR rounds adapted from ARM-PCR protocols. TCRdb re-called the multiplex PCR reads through MiXCR, storing one row per CDR3 protein. This repertoire shows some 100,000 distinct CDR3 sequences, about 61% found once; its top ten account for over 15%. Sequenced sample: distant non-tumor lung tissue. All receptors come from a man aged 60 to 69 with non-small cell lung cancer.

To note about this clonotype: The junction differs from germline at one of its ends, possibly a read error. CDR3 nucleotide sequence: TGCGCCAGCAGCCAAGGACTAGCTCCTACAAAGGAGCGGTCCTTC. Its translation is CASSQGLAPTKERSF. The J gene is TRBJ2-1, the V gene TRBV4-3, with 7 nucleotides matching TRBD2. The CDR3 is 15 residues long. Germline values: CDR1 LGHNA, CDR2 YSLEER.

The chain is built from TRBV29-1 and TRBJ2-3; D unresolved. CDR1 is SQVTM, CDR2 ANQGSEA, per germline. This CDR3 has 11 residues. V dropped 7 bases and J dropped 6 bases, with 11 bases sitting between them. The CDR3 DNA sequence: TGCAGCGCTTTCCACCGGGATACGCAGTATTTT. Translated: CSAFHRDTQYF.

Worth noting for this clonotype: One base away lies a much larger clone, so this may be a sequencing read error. The rearrangement links TRBV6-2 or TRBV6-3 to TRBJ2-7, with a weak D call TRBD1 (6 bases). Per the germline V gene, CDR1 is MNHEY and CDR2 is SVGEGT. With 6 bases removed from V and 9 bases from J, the gap between germline ends came to 18 bases. The CDR3 is made up of 13 amino acids. CDR3 protein: CASRPQGSDGQYF. CDR3 nucleotide sequence: TGTGCCAGCAGACCCCAGGGGTCCGACGGGCAGTACTTC.

In the case of this clonotype: A junction boundary mismatches the germline segment, possibly from a read error. V gene TRBV6-2 or TRBV6-3 combines with J gene TRBJ2-1; possibly TRBD1 for D (5 bases). Germline assignment: CDR1 MNHEY and CDR2 SVGEGT. The CDR3 runs 17 residues. CDR3 in amino acids: CASTRHVGRAPYNEQLF. The CDR3 DNA sequence: TGTGCCAGCACCAGACACGTTGGCAGGGCCCCCTACAATGAACAGTTATTC.

The rearrangement joins TRBV2 to TRBJ1-4, with D possibly matching TRBD1 (5 bases). CDR1 SNHLY and CDR2 FYNNEI come from the germline V gene. This CDR3 is 15 amino acids long. The V gene lost 0 bases and the J gene lost 8 bases, with 13 bases spanning the gap. CDR3 amino acids: CASSEAGTEDEKLFF. As DNA, the CDR3 is TGTGCCAGCAGTGAAGCGGGGACGGAGGACGAAAAACTGTTTTTT.

The V and J genes are TRBV2 and TRBJ2-7, with 10 bases lining up with TRBD1. The CDR3 is 15 amino acids. CDR1 and CDR2 (germline): SNHLY, FYNNEI. V trimming: 4 bases; J trimming: 2 bases; junction bases outside the gene matches: 5. In nucleotides, the CDR3 is TGTGCCAGCAGTGGGGGGACAGGGGTTCCCTACGAGCAGTACTTC. Translation: CASSGGTGVPYEQYF.

The chain links TRBV6-2 or TRBV6-3 to TRBJ2-3, with no clear D. Trimming removed 2 bases at V and 7 bases at J, with 10 bases between. Germline CDR1 reads MNHEY; CDR2 reads SVGEGT. This CDR3 comprises 13 residues. CDR3 residues: CASSYPGTYTQYF. As DNA, the CDR3 is TGTGCCAGCAGTTACCCAGGAACATATACGCAGTATTTT.

The J gene is TRBJ1-4, the V gene TRBV5-1, with D unclear. Trimming removed 4 bases at V and 3 bases at J, with 10 bases between. CDR1 and CDR2 from the germline V gene are SGHRS and YFSETQ. CDR3 length: 14 residues. The CDR3 loop reads CASSPVGSNEKLFF. For the CDR3, the DNA is TGCGCCAGCAGCCCGGTTGGGTCTAATGAAAAACTGTTTTTT.

This clonotype has just a few counts. A much larger clone lies a single base off, so this may be a read error. The chain has TRBV6-2 or TRBV6-3 and TRBJ1-5; D gene uncertain. Trimming stripped 6 bases from V and 13 bases from J, with 22 bases between. Germline V gives CDR1 MNHEY, CDR2 SVGEGT. This CDR3 comprises 14 residues. The CDR3 loop is CASSPPSDEIRQHF. The CDR3 DNA is TGTGCCAGCAGCCCCCCATCGGACGAAATAAGGCAGCATTTT.

This clonotype occurred a few times. The gene calls are TRBV5-1 and TRBJ1-1; D possibly corresponds to TRBD1 (6 bases). Germline V lookup: CDR1 SGHRS, CDR2 YFSETQ. The CDR3 extends over 15 amino acids. V shed 0 bases and J shed 4 bases, with 13 bases lying between them. The CDR3 DNA reads TGCGCCAGCAGCTTGGACAGGGCAATGAGCACTGAAGCTTTCTTT. Translating gives CASSLDRAMSTEAFF.

This clonotype came up a few times. The chain links TRBV7-3 to TRBJ2-5; 7 nucleotides match TRBD2. Unmatched junction bases numbered 12, after V lost 9 bases and J lost 2 bases. This CDR3 is built from 15 residues. CDR1 is SGHTA and CDR2 is FQGTGA in the germline V gene. DNA of the CDR3: TGTGCCAGTAGCCGTCTACCGGGACTACAAGAGACCCAGTACTTC. Translated, it gives CASSRLPGLQETQYF.

About this clonotype itself: A read error may account for a junction end that differs from germline. The rearrangement links TRBV11-2 to TRBJ2-4; D perhaps matches TRBD1 (6 bases). CDR1 SGHAT and CDR2 FQNNGV come from the germline V gene. The CDR3 covers 17 residues. CDR3: CPSNRDISGVAKNIQYF. For the CDR3, the DNA is TGTCCCAGCAACCGTGATATCTCAGGGGTCGCCAAAAACATCCAGTACTTC.

Remarks on this clonotype: At one boundary the junction diverges from the germline segment, which might be a read error. The rearrangement joins TRBV29-1 to TRBJ2-1, with 9 bases that match TRBD1. Germline CDR1 reads SQVTM; CDR2 reads ANQGSEA. There are 12 residues in the CDR3. This CDR3 reads CCGQGSHNEQSF. In DNA form, the CDR3 reads TGCTGCGGACAGGGGTCCCACAACGAGCAGTCCTTC.

The gene calls are TRBV12-3 or TRBV12-4 and TRBJ1-1; no clear D. V was clipped by 10 bases and J by 4 bases, with 13 bases between them. The CDR3 is 12 residues long. CDR3 protein: CANTRRSTEAFF. The DNA for the CDR3 is TGTGCCAACACTAGGAGGAGCACTGAAGCTTTCTTT.

Worth noting for this clonotype: Here the CDR3 omits its conserved ending phenylalanine or tryptophan, so a read error is the likely source. This sequence joins TRBV12-3 or TRBV12-4 and TRBJ2-7; D is possibly TRBD2 (5 bases). The V end lost 6 bases, the J end lost 6 bases, and 15 bases lay between the germline ends. The CDR3 contains 13 residues. The CDR3 bases are TGTGCCAGCAGACCCGAATTAGCGTCCGAGCAGTACTCC. It specifies CASRPELASEQYS.

In the case of this clonotype: Compared with germline, one end of the junction differs, possibly owing to a read error. Here the CDR3 DNA reads TGCGCCAGCAGCCAGGACATTAAGAACACTGAACCTTTCTTT. Its protein is CASSQDIKNTEPFF. V is TRBV4-1 and J is TRBJ1-1; the D gene is possibly TRBD1 (5 bases). The CDR3 is 14 residues long. In germline, CDR1 is MGHRA, CDR2 YSYEKL.

The chain links TRBV7-8 to TRBJ1-1; a weak D match, TRBD1 (5 bases). With 3 bases removed from V and 1 base from J, the gap between germline ends came to 9 bases. The CDR3 consists of 14 residues. Per the germline V gene, CDR1 is SGHVS and CDR2 is FQNEAQ. The CDR3 protein is CASSFGDGNTEAFF. CDR3 nucleotides: TGTGCCAGCAGCTTTGGGGACGGGAACACTGAAGCTTTCTTT.